The T cell receptor beta chain described here comes from a study of identical twins. Study results and limitations: Out-of-frame alpha sequences shared by twins were enriched for low generation probability.

Healthy Caucasians provided all donations. This clonotype was observed at least ten times. The antigen remains undetermined. Each CDR3 protein gets one entry after TCRdb re-called the 5' RACE reads with MiXCR. The sample contains a few hundred thousand distinct CDR3 sequences, around 18% of which appear only once. Trimming left V 6 bases short and J 9 bases short, with 12 bases between. Germline values: CDR1 MNHEY, CDR2 SVGEGT. This CDR3 comprises 12 residues. The chain joins TRBV6-2 or TRBV6-3 to TRBJ2-1, with D unresolved. The clonotype comes from a middle-aged man in good health. The sequencing input was naive T cells sorted from blood. CDR3 in amino acids: CASRELRGEQFF. CDR3 nucleotide sequence: TGTGCCAGCAGAGAACTGAGAGGTGAGCAGTTCTTC.